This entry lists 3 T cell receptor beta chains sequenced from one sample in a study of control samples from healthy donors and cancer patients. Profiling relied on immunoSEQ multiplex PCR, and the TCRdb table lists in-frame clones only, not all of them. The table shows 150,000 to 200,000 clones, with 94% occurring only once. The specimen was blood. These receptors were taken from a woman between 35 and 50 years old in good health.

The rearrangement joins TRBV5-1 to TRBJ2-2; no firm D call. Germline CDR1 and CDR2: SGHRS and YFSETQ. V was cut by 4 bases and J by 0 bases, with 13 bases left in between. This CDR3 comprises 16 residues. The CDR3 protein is CASSPEPVANTGELFF. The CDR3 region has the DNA TGCGCCAGCAGCCCCGAGCCGGTTGCGAACACCGGGGAGCTGTTTTTT.

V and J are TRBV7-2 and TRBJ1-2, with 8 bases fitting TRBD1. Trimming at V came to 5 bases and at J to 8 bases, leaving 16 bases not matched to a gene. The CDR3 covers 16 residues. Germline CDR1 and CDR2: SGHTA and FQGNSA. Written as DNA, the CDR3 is TGTGCCAGCAGCCCAATCGCCTCAGGGGGCGAGGGAGGCTACACCTTC. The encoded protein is CASSPIASGGEGGYTF. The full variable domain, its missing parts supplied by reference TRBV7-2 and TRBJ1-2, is GAGVSQSPSNKVTEKGKDVELRCDPISGHTALYWYRQSLGQGLEFLIYFQGNSAPDKSGLPSDRFSAERTGGSVSTLTIQRTQQEDSAVYLCASSPIASGGEGGYTFGSGTRLTVV.

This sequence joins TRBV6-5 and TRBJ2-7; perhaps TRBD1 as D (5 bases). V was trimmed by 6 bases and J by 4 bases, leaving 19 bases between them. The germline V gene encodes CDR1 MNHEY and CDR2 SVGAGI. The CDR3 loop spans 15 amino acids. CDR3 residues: CASSTGAEPFYEQYF. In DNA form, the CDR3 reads TGTGCCAGCAGCACTGGGGCGGAACCCTTTTACGAGCAGTACTTC.